Sequencing of this T cell receptor (beta chain) was carried out in a study of CD8 T cell repertoires and HIV-1 epitope variants. About the study: T cells were stimulated with Twenty-five Gag and Nef peptides separately. IL-2, IL-7 and IL-15 were added on days 3 and 7 of roughly eleven-day cultures. 1M T cells were kept uncultured as a baseline.

Study-wide findings and caveats: Beta chains alone show antigen proliferation, not cytokine profile or function.

Regarding this clone: The antigen is not known.

Profiled with immunoSEQ multiplex PCR; TCRdb holds only in-frame clones, not every one. The sample yields about 2,600 clones, less than 75% seen once. The source is a male donor with HIV. Sequenced input: cultured CD8+ T cells derived from PBMCs.

In DNA form, the CDR3 reads TGTGCCAGCAGCCAGGGGGAGGGAGGTACGCAGTATTTT. Protein product: CASSQGEGGTQYF. The chain combines TRBV7-8 with TRBJ2-3; D is perhaps TRBD1 or TRBD2 (7 bases each). The germline gives CDR1 SGHVS, CDR2 FQNEAQ. The CDR3 is 13 amino acids. V was pared by 5 bases and J by 8 bases, with 14 bases between.